This T cell receptor (beta chain) was found in a study of human T cells and chemical hapten exposure. Study overall: The study lasted approximately 26 weeks, and patients were dosed weekly with diphenylcyclopropenone on the scalp throughout.

TCRdb re-analysed the RACE reads in MiXCR, keeping a single row per CDR3 protein. This sample has 300,000 to 400,000 distinct CDR3 sequences, with roughly 6.9% found just once. This clonotype has a handful of counts. Its antigen is currently unknown. Time point given: patch test 1, 2 weeks after DPC sensitization. Treatment in this sample: therapeutic diphenylcyclopropenone sensitization with weekly scalp DPC. CDR1 and CDR2 from the germline V gene are MNHNY and SVGAGI (reference sequence). CDR3 length equals 17 residues. The J segment lost 0 bases and the V segment lost 9 bases, leaving 9 bases of the junction unmatched. Study results and caveats: Having alopecia, the donors may differ immunologically from healthy people.

The receptor's source is a woman in her late teens or twenties with alopecia areata. Some clones in this sample may be carry-over from other donors' samples. Source: whole blood, taken in connection with sensitization to the hapten diphenylcyclopropenone (DPC). The chain recombines TRBV6-6 with TRBJ2-6; 9 nucleotides agree with TRBD1. In DNA form, the CDR3 reads TGTGCCAGGAACAGGGGGCGACTTGTCTCTGGGGCCAACGTCCTGACTTTC. Translated, it gives CARNRGRLVSGANVLTF.